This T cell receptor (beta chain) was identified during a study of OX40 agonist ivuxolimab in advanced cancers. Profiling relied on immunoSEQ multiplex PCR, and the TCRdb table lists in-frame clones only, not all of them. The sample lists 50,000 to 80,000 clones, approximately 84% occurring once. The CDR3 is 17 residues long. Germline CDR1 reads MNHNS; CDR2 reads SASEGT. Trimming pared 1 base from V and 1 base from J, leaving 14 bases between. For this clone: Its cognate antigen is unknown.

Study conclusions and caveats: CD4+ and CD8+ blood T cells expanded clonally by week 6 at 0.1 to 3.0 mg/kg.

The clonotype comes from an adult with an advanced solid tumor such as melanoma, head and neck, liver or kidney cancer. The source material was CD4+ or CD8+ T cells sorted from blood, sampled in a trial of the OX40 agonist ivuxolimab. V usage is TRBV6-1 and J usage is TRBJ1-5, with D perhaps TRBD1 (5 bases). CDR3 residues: CASSEEGRKASNQPQHF. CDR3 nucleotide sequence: TGTGCCAGCAGTGAAGAGGGGCGAAAAGCGAGCAATCAGCCCCAGCATTTT.